Shown below are 8 T cell receptor beta chains from a single sample sequenced in a study of control samples from healthy donors and cancer patients. TCRdb keeps only in-frame clones here, not all; method: immunoSEQ multiplex PCR. The sample yields about 170,000 clones, around 90% seen once. The sample consisted of blood. These TCRs come from a man aged 25 to 45 in good health.

The chain carries TRBV21-1 and TRBJ1-5. TRBV21-1 is listed as a pseudogene. The CDR3 consists of 17 residues. CDR3 in amino acids: CASSTKSGGRGAQPQHF. For the CDR3, the DNA is TGTGCCAGCAGCACTAAAAGTGGGGGCCGGGGGGCTCAGCCCCAGCATTTT.

J is TRBJ2-7 and V is TRBV28; 9 bases line up with TRBD2. This CDR3 comprises 15 residues. After removal of 7 bases from V and 2 bases from J, the junction contained 9 bases not matched to a gene. Germline CDR1 is MDHEN and CDR2 is SYDVKM. CDR3 residues: CASTLSGLATYEQYF. CDR3 DNA: TGTGCCAGCACCCTCAGTGGACTAGCGACCTACGAGCAGTACTTC.

The V and J genes are TRBV28 and TRBJ1-6; 8 nucleotides line up with TRBD1. The CDR3 runs to 15 residues. The V and J ends lost 1 base and 9 bases, in that order; junction bases with no gene match: 5. Germline assignment: CDR1 MDHEN and CDR2 SYDVKM. The CDR3 loop is CASSLSGTGGSPLHF. The CDR3, as DNA: TGTGCCAGCAGTTTATCGGGGACAGGAGGTTCACCCCTCCACTTT.

The chain combines TRBV7-2 with TRBJ1-2; 9 bases fit TRBD1. The CDR3 is 15 amino acids. Germline assignment: CDR1 SGHTA and CDR2 FQGNSA. V lost 3 bases, J lost 1 base, and 3 bases stayed unmatched. DNA of the CDR3: TGTGCCAGCAGCTTCGGGACAGGGAATAACTATGGCTACACCTTC. Protein sequence: CASSFGTGNNYGYTF.

The V gene is TRBV19, the J gene TRBJ2-5; TRBD1 agrees at 7 bases. Per germline, CDR1 LNHDA and CDR2 SQIVND (reference sequence). V was clipped by 7 bases and J by 12 bases; unmatched bases: 11. The CDR3 is 12 residues long. The CDR3 loop reads CASMGTGTAKYF. The CDR3, as DNA: TGTGCCAGTATGGGGACCGGGACAGCTAAGTACTTC.

This rearrangement joins TRBV18 to TRBJ1-1; TRBD1 is a possible D gene (5 bases). Germline V lookup: CDR1 KGHSH, CDR2 LQKENI. This CDR3 spans 16 amino acids. Trimming removed 8 bases from V and 2 bases from J, with 21 bases in between. CDR3 in amino acids: CASRSVGGELNTEAFF. In DNA form, the CDR3 reads TGTGCCAGCCGATCCGTTGGGGGGGAGCTCAACACTGAAGCTTTCTTT.

V gene TRBV11-1 combines with J gene TRBJ1-1; D is unresolved. From germline, CDR1 is SGHAT and CDR2 FQDESV (reference sequence). The CDR3 is 15 amino acids. V was shortened by 5 bases and J by 4 bases, with 17 bases between the two germline ends. CDR3: CASSIGPGSPTEAFF. For the CDR3, the DNA is TGTGCCAGCAGCATAGGGCCGGGGTCTCCCACTGAAGCTTTCTTT.

This chain connects TRBV19 to TRBJ2-3; 8 nucleotides match TRBD2. CDR1 is LNHDA, CDR2 SQIVND, per germline (reference sequence). The V segment lost 10 bases and the J segment 2 bases; nucleotides outside the gene matches: 8. The CDR3 length is 14 residues. For the CDR3, the DNA is TGTGCCACACGAGCGGGGGCCGCCACAGATACGCAGTATTTT. Protein sequence: CATRAGAATDTQYF.